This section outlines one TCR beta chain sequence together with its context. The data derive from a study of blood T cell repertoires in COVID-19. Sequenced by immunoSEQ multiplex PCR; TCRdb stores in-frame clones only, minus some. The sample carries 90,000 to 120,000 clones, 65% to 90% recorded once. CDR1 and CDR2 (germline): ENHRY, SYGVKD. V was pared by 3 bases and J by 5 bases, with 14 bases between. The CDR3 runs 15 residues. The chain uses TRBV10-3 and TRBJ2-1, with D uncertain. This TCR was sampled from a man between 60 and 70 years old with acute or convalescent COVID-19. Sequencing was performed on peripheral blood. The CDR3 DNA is TGTGCCATCAGTGATGGGCTCCCTCTCCACAATGAGCAGTTCTTC. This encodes CAISDGLPLHNEQFF.